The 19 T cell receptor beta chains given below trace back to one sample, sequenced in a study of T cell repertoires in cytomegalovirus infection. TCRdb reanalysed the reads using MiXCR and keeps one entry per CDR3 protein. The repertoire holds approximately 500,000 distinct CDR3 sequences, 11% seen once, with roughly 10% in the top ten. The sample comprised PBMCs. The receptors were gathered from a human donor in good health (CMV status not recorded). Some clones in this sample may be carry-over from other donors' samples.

The CDR3 sequence is CASSLSKSYNEQFF. The DNA of the CDR3 is TGTGCCAGCAGTTTATCGAAATCCTACAATGAGCAGTTCTTC. The chain is built from TRBV27 and TRBJ2-1; D is undetermined. CDR3 length: 14 amino acids. Trimming cost V 0 bases and J 1 base, with 4 bases left between them. Germline CDR1 MNHEY, CDR2 SMNVEV (reference sequence).

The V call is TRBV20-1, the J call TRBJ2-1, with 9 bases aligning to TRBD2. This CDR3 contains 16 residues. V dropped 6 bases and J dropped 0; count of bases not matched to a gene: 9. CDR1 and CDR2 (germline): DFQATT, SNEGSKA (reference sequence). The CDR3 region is CSAPYLAGDSYNEQFF. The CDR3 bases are TGCAGTGCGCCATATTTAGCGGGGGACTCCTACAATGAGCAGTTCTTC.

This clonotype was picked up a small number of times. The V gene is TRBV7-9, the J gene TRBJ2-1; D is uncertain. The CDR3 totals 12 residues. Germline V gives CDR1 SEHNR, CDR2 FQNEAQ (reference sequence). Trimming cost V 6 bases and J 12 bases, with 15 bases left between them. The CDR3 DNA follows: TGTGCCAGCAGGGAAAGGACCCCAGCGCAGTTCTTC. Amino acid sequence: CASRERTPAQFF.

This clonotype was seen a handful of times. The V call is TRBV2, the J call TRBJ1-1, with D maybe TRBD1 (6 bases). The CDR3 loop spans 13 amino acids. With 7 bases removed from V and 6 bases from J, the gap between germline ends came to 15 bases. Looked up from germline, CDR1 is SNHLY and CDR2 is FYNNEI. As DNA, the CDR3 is TGTGCCAGCAATTCCCCAGGGGTTGCTGAAGCTTTCTTT. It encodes CASNSPGVAEAFF.

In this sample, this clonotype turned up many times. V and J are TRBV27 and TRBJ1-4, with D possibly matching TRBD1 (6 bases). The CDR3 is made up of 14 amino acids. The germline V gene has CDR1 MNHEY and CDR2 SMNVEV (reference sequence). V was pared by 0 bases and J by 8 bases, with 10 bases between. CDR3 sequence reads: CASSLSLQGEKLFF. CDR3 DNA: TGTGCCAGCAGTTTATCGTTACAGGGCGAAAAACTGTTTTTT.

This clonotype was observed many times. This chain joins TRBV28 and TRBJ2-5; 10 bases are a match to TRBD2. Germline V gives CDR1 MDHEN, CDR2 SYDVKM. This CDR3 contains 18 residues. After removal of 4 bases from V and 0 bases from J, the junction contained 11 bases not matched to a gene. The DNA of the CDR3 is TGTGCCAGCAGTTCCGAGAATAGCGGGAGGCTCTACCAAGAGACCCAGTACTTC. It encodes CASSSENSGRLYQETQYF.

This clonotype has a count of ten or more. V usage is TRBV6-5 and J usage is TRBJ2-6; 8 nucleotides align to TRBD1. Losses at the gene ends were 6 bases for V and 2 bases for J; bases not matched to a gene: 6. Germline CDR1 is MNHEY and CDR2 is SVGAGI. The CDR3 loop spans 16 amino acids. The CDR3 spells CASRPDRDAGANVLTF. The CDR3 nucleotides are TGTGCCAGCAGGCCGGACAGGGATGCTGGGGCCAACGTCCTGACTTTC.

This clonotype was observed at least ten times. CDR3: CASSESGSYNEQFF. The CDR3 DNA reads TGTGCCAGTAGTGAGAGCGGGAGCTACAATGAGCAGTTCTTC. V and J are TRBV19 and TRBJ2-1; 8 positions match TRBD2. The germline V gene has CDR1 LNHDA and CDR2 SQIVND (reference sequence). The CDR3 consists of 14 residues. V dropped 5 bases and J dropped 3; count of bases not matched to a gene: 3.

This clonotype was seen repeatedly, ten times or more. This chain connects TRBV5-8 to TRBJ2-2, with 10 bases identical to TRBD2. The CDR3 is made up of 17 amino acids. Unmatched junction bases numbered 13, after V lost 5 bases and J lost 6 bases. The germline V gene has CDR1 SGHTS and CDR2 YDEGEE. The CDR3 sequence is CASSWPGTSARAGELFF. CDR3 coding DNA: TGTGCCAGCAGTTGGCCCGGGACTAGCGCAAGAGCCGGGGAGCTGTTTTTT.

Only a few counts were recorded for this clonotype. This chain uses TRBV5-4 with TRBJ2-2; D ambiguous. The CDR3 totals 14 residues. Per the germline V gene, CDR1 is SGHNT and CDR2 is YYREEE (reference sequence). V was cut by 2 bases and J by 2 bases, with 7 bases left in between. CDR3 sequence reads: CASSFPSNTGELFF. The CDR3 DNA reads TGTGCCAGCAGCTTTCCGTCCAACACCGGGGAGCTGTTTTTT.

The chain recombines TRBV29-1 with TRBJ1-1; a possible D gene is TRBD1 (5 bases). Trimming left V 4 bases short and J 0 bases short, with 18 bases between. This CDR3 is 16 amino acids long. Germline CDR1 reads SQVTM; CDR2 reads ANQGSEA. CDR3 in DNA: TGCAGCGTTGTAAAAGAGGCAAGGGGCATGAACACTGAAGCTTTCTTT. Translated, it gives CSVVKEARGMNTEAFF.

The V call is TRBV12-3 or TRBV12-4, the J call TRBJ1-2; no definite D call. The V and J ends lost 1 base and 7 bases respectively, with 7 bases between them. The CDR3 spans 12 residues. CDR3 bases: TGTGCCAGCAGTTTAGGAGCGGGTGGCTACACCTTC. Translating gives CASSLGAGGYTF.

The CDR3 spells CASSFNRYEQYF. CDR3 sequence (DNA): TGCGCCAGCAGCTTCAACCGCTACGAGCAGTACTTC. This rearrangement joins TRBV5-1 to TRBJ2-7, with D hard to call. The CDR3 has 12 residues. Deletions cut 2 bases from V and 3 bases from J, with 6 bases between. The germline CDR1 and CDR2 sequences are SGHRS and YFSETQ.

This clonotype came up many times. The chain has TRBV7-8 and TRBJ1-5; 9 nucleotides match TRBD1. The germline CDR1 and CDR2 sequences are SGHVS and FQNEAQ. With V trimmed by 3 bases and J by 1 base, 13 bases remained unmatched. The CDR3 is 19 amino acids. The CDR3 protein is CASSFMSETGGSSNQPQHF. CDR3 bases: TGTGCCAGCAGCTTTATGAGTGAAACAGGGGGCTCGAGCAATCAGCCCCAGCATTTT.

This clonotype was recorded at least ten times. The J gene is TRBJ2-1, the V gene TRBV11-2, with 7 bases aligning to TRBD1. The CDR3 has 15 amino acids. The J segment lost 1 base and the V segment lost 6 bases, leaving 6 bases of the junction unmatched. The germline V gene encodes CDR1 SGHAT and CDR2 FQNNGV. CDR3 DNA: TGTGCCAGCAGGGCTTGGGGACAGTCCTACAATGAGCAGTTCTTC. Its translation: CASRAWGQSYNEQFF.

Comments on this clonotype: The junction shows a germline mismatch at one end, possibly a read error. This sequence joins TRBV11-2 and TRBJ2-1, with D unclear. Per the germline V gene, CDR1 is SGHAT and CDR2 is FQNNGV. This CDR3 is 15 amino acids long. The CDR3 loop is CASSLGLSSYNAQFF. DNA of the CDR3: TGTGCCAGCAGCTTAGGTCTCAGCTCCTACAATGCGCAGTTCTTC.

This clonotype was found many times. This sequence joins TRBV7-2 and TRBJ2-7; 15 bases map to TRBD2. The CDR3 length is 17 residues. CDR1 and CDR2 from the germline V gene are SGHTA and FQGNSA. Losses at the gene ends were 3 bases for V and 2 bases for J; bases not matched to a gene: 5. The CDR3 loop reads CASSFSGLAGGAYEQYF. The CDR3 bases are TGTGCCAGCAGCTTCAGTGGACTAGCGGGAGGGGCCTACGAGCAGTACTTC.

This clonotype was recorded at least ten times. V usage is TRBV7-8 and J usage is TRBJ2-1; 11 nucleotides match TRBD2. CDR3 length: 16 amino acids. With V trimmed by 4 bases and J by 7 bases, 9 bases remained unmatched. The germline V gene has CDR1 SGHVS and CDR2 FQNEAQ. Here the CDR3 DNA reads TGTGCCAGCAGCTCAACACTAGCGGGAGTGAGGAATGAGCAGTTCTTC. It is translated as CASSSTLAGVRNEQFF.

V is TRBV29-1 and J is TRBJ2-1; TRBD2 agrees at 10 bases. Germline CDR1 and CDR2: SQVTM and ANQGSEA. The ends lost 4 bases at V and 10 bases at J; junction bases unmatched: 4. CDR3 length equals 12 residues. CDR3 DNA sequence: TGCAGCGTTGCTACTAGCGGGATCGAGCAGTTCTTC. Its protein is CSVATSGIEQFF.